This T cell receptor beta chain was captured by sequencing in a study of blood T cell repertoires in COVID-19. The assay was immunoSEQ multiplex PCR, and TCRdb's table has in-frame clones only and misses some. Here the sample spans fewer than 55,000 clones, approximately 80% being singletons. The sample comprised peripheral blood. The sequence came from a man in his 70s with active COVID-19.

The CDR3 bases are TGTGCCACCAGTGATGGCTGGGGCCGACAAGAGACCCAGTACTTC. Protein sequence: CATSDGWGRQETQYF. This rearrangement joins TRBV24-1 to TRBJ2-5; a weak D match, TRBD1 (5 bases). Between the trimmed V and J ends, which lost 3 bases and 2 bases, there was a span of 12 bases. Germline V gene data show CDR1 as KGHDR and CDR2 as SFDVKD. The CDR3 sequence is 15 residues long.